These T cell receptor beta chains were read from a single sample in a study of regulatory dendritic cells for organ transplantation. No antigen is known for these receptors. Repertoires were generated with immunoSEQ multiplex PCR, while TCRdb's copy carries only in-frame clones and drops some. The data show fewer than 15,000 clones, with about nine tenths seen just once and around 0.24% held by the top ten. Sequencing input: naive CD8+ T cells from blood cultured with regulatory dendritic cells. The origin of the receptors is a human donor in good health. Both conserved end residues are part of each CDR3. A D gene is named only where the DNA matches it firmly. Only some rows state a clone size, as once, few, many or a class for expanded clones.

TRBD2 TRBJ2-7 TRBV27 NA 15 TGTGCCAGCAGTTTGCAGCTAGCGGGGGCCTACGAGCAGTACTTC CASSLQLAGAYEQYF
TRBD2 TRBJ2-5 TRBV7-9 NA 14 TGTGCCACTAAAGGCGGGGGGCCCAAGGAGACCCAGTACTTC CATKGGGPKETQYF
NA TRBJ2-1 TRBV11-2 NA 15 TGTGCCAGCAGCTTAGACCCCAGGGACCTCAATGAGCAGTTCTTC CASSLDPRDLNEQFF
TRBD2 TRBJ2-2 TRBV4-3 NA 18 TGCGCCAGCAGCCAAGATTTCGCGGGAGGGCCATATGGCGGGGAGCTGTTTTTT CASSQDFAGGPYGGELFF
TRBD2 TRBJ2-2 TRBV30 once 18 TGTGCCTGGAGAACCCCCGTTGGAGCGGGAGAGCGCACCGGGGAGCTGTTTTTT CAWRTPVGAGERTGELFF
NA TRBJ2-5 TRBV27 once 15 TGTGCCAGCAGGCCCACCCTCCGGGGGCCCGAGACCCAGTACTTC CASRPTLRGPETQYF
TRBD1 TRBJ1-2 TRBV6-5 NA 14 TGTGCCAGCAGTTACGGGACAGGGGGATATGGCTACACCTTC CASSYGTGGYGYTF
NA TRBJ1-5 TRBV19 NA 16 TGTGCCAGTAGTATAAGGTCGGATCGGAGCAATCAGCCCCAGCATTTT CASSIRSDRSNQPQHF
NA TRBJ1-2 TRBV29-1 NA 11 TGCAGCGTTGAACCGGTTACTGGCTACACCTTC CSVEPVTGYTF
NA TRBJ2-7 TRBV27 NA 14 TGTGCCAGCAGTTTAGCTGCGGGGCCTTACGAGCAGTACTTC CASSLAAGPYEQYF
TRBD1 TRBJ2-5 TRBV27 NA 14 TGTGCCAGCAGGCACAGGGGGAGGCAAGAGACCCAGTACTTC CASRHRGRQETQYF
NA TRBJ1-1 TRBV4-3 NA 15 TGCGCCAGCAGCCAGGCCCCAGGGGCGAACACTGAAGCTTTCTTT CASSQAPGANTEAFF
TRBD2 TRBJ2-7 TRBV6-4 NA 14 TGTGCCAGCAGTCCGGGGGGGCCCCCCTACGAGCAGTACTTC CASSPGGPPYEQYF
NA TRBJ2-1 TRBV11-2 NA 13 TGTGCCAGCAGCTTAGATATCGGTAGCGGGCAGTTCTTC CASSLDIGSGQFF